This T cell receptor beta chain was captured in a study of glioma-infiltrating T cells. Study-wide context: Glioblastomas were WHO grade IV, sampled at first diagnosis; low-grade were grade II. Target coverage was roughly 4- to 10-fold for about a million blood T cells.

Using RNA template, CDR3s of TCR alpha and beta were amplified with iRepertoire arm-PCR. TCRdb re-called the multiplex PCR reads with MiXCR, one entry per CDR3 protein. The sample lists 400,000 or so distinct CDR3 sequences, 41% seen once, with around 12% in the top ten. Looked up from germline, CDR1 is SNHLY and CDR2 is FYNNEI. This CDR3 comprises 15 residues. The V end lost 1 base, the J end lost 2 bases, and 11 bases lay between the germline ends. A remark on this clonotype: Its antigen is not known.

Study findings and constraints: Tissue and blood shared very few CDR3 sequences. Non-neoplastic patients had below-expected tissue-blood divergence, while all gliomas exceeded expectation.

The sample consisted of glioma tissue, nonneoplastic brain tissue, or PBMCs (not recorded which). The sequence derives from a human donor with low-grade glioma or glioblastoma, undergoing nonglioma brain surgery, or in good health (not recorded which). V usage is TRBV2 and J usage is TRBJ2-5; D is undetermined. The CDR3 is CASSEGRLLQETQYF. As DNA, the CDR3 is TGTGCCAGCAGTGAAGGTCGGCTTCTACAAGAGACCCAGTACTTC. The complete variable domain, with remaining parts taken from reference TRBV2 and TRBJ2-5, reads EPEVTQTPSHQVTQMGQEVILRCVPISNHLYFYWYRQILGQKVEFLVSFYNNEISEKSEIFDDQFSVERPDGSNFTLKIRSTKLEDSAMYFCASSEGRLLQETQYFGPGTRLLVL.